This TCR beta chain derives from a study of OX40 agonist ivuxolimab in advanced cancers. The study, taken as a whole, reports: CD8+ T cells averaged more expanded clones than CD4+. In the 0.1 to 3.0 mg/kg range, CD4+ and CD8+ blood T cells had expanded clonally by week 6.

Libraries were prepared by immunoSEQ multiplex PCR; TCRdb keeps only in-frame clonotypes and omits some of them. The repertoire consists of some 97,000 clones, with about nine tenths occurring once and the leading ten covering about 0.15%. There are 14 residues in the CDR3. Germline loops: CDR1 SNHLY, CDR2 FYNNEI. Trimming took off 6 bases at V and 2 bases at J, with 11 bases between the two ends. About this clone itself: The antigen is not known.

The TCR sequence derives from an adult with an advanced solid tumor such as melanoma, head and neck, liver or kidney cancer. This specimen was CD4+ or CD8+ T cells sorted from blood, taken in a trial of the OX40 agonist ivuxolimab. This rearrangement joins TRBV2 to TRBJ1-5; D uncertain. CDR3 sequence (DNA): TGTGCCAGCAGGTCGCCGCGGGGCAATCAGCCCCAGCATTTT. This sequence encodes CASRSPRGNQPQHF.